This T cell receptor beta chain was identified in a study of blood T cell repertoires in COVID-19. Background on the study: The samples span acute and convalescent COVID-19 from the United States, Italy and Spain. Sources were T cells, B-cell-depleted T cells, or PBMCs; the material itself was cDNA or gDNA.

In the source study's methods: Nucleated cell counts were estimated from reference gene primer amplification. Some clones are missing from TCRdb's copy, which holds only in-frame ones; the method was immunoSEQ multiplex PCR. The D gene and trimming were derived from the DNA, and the V and J assignments and clone size from that table. The top ten hold around 9.4% of the sample, which has 75,000 to 100,000 clones, 60% to 85% seen once. Germline V CDR1 and CDR2: LGHDT, YNNKEL (reference sequence). The CDR3 totals 17 residues. V shed 1 base, J shed 4 bases, and the junction held 10 bases outside the gene matches.

This chain joins TRBV3-1 (or the pseudogene TRBV3-2) and TRBJ1-1; TRBD1 matches at 9 bases. This TCR was recovered from a woman aged 80 or over with acute or convalescent COVID-19. The sequenced material came from peripheral blood. The CDR3 reads CASSQGTGGASSTEAFF. In nucleotides, the CDR3 is TGTGCCAGCAGCCAAGGTACAGGGGGCGCGAGTAGCACTGAAGCTTTCTTT.